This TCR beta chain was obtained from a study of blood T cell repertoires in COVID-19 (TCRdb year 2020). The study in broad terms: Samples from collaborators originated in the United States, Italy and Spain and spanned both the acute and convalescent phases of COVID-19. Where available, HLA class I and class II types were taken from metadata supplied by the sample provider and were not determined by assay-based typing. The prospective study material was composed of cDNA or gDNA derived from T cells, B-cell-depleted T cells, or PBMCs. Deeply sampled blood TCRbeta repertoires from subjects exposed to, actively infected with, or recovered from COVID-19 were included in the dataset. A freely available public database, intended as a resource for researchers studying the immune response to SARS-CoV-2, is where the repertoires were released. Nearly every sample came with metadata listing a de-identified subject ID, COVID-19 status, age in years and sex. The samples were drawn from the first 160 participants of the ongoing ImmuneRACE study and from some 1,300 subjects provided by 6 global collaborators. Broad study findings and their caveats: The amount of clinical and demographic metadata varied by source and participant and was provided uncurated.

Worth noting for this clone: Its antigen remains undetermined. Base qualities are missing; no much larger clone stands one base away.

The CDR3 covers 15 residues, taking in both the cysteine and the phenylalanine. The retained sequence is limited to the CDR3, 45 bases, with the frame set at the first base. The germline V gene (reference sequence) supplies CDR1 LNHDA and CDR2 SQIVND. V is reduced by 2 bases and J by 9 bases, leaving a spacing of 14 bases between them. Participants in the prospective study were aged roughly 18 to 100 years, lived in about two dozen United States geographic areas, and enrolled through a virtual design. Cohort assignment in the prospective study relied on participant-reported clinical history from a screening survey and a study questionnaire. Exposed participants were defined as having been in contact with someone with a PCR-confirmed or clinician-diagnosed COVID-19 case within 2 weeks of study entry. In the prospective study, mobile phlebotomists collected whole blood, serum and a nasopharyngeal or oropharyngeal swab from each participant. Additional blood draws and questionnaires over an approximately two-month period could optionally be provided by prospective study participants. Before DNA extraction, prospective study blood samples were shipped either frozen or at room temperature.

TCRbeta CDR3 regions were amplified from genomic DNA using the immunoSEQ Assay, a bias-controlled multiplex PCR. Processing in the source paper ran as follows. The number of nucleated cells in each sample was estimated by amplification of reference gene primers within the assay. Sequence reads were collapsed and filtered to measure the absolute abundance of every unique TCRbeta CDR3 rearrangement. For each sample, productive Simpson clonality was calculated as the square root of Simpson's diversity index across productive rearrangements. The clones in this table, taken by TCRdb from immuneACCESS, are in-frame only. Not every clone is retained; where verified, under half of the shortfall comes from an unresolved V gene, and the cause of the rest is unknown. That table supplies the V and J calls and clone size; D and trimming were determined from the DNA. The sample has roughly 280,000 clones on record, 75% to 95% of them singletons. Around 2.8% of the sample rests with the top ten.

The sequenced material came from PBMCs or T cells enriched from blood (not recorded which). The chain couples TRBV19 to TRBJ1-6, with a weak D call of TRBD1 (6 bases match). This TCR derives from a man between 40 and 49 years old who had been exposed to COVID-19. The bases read TGTGCCAGTAGTATACAAGGGGGTCGCGGTTCACCCCTCCACTTT. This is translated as CASSIQGGRGSPLHF. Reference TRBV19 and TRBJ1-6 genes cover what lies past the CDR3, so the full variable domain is DGGITQSPKYLFRKEGQNVTLSCEQNLNHDAMYWYRQDPGQGLRLIYYSQIVNDFQKGDIAEGYSVSREKKESFPLTVTSAQKNPTAFYLCASSIQGGRGSPLHFGNGTRLTVT.